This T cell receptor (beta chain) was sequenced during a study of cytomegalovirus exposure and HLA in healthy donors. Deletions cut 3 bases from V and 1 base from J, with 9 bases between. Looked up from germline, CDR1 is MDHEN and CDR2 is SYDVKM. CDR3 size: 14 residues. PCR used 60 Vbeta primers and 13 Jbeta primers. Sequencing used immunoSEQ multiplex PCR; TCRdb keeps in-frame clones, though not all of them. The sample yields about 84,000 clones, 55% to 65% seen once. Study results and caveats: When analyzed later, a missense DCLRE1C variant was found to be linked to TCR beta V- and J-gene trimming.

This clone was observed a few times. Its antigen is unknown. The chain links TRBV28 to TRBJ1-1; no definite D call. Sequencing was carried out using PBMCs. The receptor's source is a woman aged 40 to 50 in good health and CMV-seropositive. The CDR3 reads CASSFLRGNTEAFF. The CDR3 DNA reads TGTGCCAGCAGTTTCCTGCGGGGGAACACTGAAGCTTTCTTT.